The present T cell receptor (beta chain) was sequenced within a study of patients and donors after allogeneic stem cell transplantation. Using its own MiXCR run on the RT-PCR reads, TCRdb lists one record per CDR3 protein. The repertoire holds hundreds of thousands of distinct CDR3 sequences, with approximately 16% as singletons. Trimming cost V 5 bases and J 5 bases; bases outside gene matches: 16. The germline gives CDR1 MNHNS, CDR2 SASEGT. The CDR3 is 18 residues long. In its sample, this clonotype was seen a few times. The chain recombines TRBV6-1 with TRBJ2-5, with 11 positions matching TRBD2. This clonotype was sampled from a human donor who was either an allogeneic HSCT recipient or a stem cell or donor lymphocyte infusion donor (not recorded which). It is not recorded whose cells these are; they may come from a transplant donor. Sequencing input: blood, either unsorted or a sorted T cell fraction (not recorded which). The CDR3, as DNA: TGTGCCAGCAGTCCACTACGCCTAGCGGGGGGTGGTAAGGAGACCCAGTACTTC. Translation: CASSPLRLAGGGKETQYF.